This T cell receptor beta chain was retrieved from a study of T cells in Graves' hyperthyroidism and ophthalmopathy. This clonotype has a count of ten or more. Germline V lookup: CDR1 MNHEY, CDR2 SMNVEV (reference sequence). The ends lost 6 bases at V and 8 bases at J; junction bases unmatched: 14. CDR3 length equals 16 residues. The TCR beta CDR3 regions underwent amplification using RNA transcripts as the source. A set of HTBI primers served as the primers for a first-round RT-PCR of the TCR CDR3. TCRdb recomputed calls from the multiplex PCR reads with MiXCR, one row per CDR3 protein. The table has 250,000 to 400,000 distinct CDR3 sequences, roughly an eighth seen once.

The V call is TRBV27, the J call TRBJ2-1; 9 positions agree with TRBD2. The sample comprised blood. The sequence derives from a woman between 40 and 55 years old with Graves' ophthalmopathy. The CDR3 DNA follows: TGTGCCAGCAGCGACAATAGCGGGAGTAGGTGGGATGAGCAGTTCTTC. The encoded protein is CASSDNSGSRWDEQFF.